This TCR beta chain was sequenced in a study of neoadjuvant nivolumab and ipilimumab in lung cancer. This clone was observed a handful of times. Clones were read by immunoSEQ multiplex PCR, and TCRdb kept only the in-frame ones, dropping some. In the table there are some 27,000 clones, around 80% of which are singletons. CDR3 length equals 13 residues. Trimming pared 5 bases from V and 8 bases from J, leaving 13 bases between. Looked up from germline, CDR1 is SSHAT and CDR2 is FNYEAQ (reference sequence). Sequenced material: peripheral blood, taken before neoadjuvant nivolumab, alone or with ipilimumab. This TCR came from an adult with non-small cell lung cancer. The rearrangement joins TRBV7-7 to TRBJ2-1, with D perhaps being TRBD1 or TRBD2 (5 bases each). DNA of the CDR3: TGTGCCAGCAGCACCTCGCAGGGAGATGAGCAGTTCTTC. It translates to CASSTSQGDEQFF.